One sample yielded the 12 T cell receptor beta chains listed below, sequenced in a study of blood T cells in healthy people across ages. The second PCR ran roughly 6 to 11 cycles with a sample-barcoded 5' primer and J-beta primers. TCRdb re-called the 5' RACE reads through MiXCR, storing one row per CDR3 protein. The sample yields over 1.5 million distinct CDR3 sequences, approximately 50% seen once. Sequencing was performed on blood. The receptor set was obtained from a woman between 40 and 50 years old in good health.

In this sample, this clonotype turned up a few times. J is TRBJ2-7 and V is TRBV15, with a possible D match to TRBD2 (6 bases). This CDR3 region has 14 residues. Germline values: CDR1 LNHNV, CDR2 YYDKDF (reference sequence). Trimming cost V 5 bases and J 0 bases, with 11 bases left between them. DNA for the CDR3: TGTGCCACCAGCTTTGGGCGGGGCTCCTACGAGCAGTACTTC. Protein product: CATSFGRGSYEQYF. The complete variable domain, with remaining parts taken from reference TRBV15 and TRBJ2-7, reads DAMVIQNPRYQVTQFGKPVTLSCSQTLNHNVMYWYQQKSSQAPKLLFHYYDKDFNNEADTPDNFQSRRPNTSFCFLDIRSPGLGDTAMYLCATSFGRGSYEQYFGPGTRLTVT.

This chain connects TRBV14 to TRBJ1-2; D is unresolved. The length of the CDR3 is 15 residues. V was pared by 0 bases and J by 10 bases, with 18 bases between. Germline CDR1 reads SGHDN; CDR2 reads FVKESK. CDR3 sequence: CASSQDGRPIVDYTF. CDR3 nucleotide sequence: TGTGCCAGCAGCCAAGACGGCAGACCCATTGTTGACTACACCTTC.

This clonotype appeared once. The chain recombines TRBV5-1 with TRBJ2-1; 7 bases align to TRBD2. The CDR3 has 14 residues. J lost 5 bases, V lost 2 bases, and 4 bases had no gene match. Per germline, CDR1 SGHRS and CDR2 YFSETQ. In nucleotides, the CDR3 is TGCGCCAGCAGCTTTCAGGGAGGGGACAATGAGCAGTTCTTC. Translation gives CASSFQGGDNEQFF.

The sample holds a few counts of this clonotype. The CDR3 DNA reads TGCAGCGTTGATAACTACGGGGGTGAGCAGTTCTTC. Amino acids: CSVDNYGGEQFF. This rearrangement joins TRBV29-1 to TRBJ2-1, with D tentatively TRBD2 (6 bases). Germline CDR1 SQVTM, CDR2 ANQGSEA. This CDR3 is built from 12 residues. Trimming pared 3 bases from V and 9 bases from J, leaving 12 bases between.

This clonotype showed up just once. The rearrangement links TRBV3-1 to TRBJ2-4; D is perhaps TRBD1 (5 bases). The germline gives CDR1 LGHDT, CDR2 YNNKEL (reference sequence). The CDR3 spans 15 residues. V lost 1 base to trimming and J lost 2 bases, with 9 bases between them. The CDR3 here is CASSQVWGPKNIQYF. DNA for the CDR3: TGTGCCAGCAGCCAAGTTTGGGGCCCCAAAAACATTCAGTACTTC. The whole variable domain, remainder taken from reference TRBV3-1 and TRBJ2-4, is DTAVSQTPKYLVTQMGNDKSIKCEQNLGHDTMYWYKQDSKKFLKIMFSYNNKELIINETVPNRFSPKSPDKAHLNLHINSLELGDSAVYFCASSQVWGPKNIQYFGAGTRLSVL.

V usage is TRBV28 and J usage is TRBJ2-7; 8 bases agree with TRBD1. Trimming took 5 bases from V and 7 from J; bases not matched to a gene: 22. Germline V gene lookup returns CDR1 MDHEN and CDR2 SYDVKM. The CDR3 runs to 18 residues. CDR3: CASSPKDRESGTYNEQYF. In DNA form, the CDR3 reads TGTGCCAGCAGTCCGAAGGACAGGGAAAGTGGGACTTACAATGAGCAGTACTTC. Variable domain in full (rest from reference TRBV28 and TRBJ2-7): DVKVTQSSRYLVKRTGEKVFLECVQDMDHENMFWYRQDPGLGLRLIYFSYDVKMKEKGDIPEGYSVSREKKERFSLILESASTNQTSMYLCASSPKDRESGTYNEQYFGPGTRLTVT.

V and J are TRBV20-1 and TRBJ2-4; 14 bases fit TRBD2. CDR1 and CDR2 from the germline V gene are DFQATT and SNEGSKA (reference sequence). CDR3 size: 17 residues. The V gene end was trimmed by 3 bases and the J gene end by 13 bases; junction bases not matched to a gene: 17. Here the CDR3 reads CSASGTSGGPETYGQYF. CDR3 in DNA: TGCAGTGCTAGCGGGACTAGCGGGGGCCCGGAGACCTACGGGCAGTACTTC.

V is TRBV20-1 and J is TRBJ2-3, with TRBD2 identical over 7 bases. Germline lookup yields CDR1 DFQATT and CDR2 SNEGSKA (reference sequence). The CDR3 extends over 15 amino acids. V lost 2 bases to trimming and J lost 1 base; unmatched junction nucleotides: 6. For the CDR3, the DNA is TGCAGTGCTAGAAACGGGGGAGGGGGCACAGATACGCAGTATTTT. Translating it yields CSARNGGGGTDTQYF.

The CDR3 loop is CASSTTGRSSGANVLTF. For the CDR3, the DNA is TGCGCCAGCAGCACGACAGGGCGAAGCTCTGGGGCCAACGTCCTGACTTTC. The chain employs TRBV5-1 and TRBJ2-6; 7 bases match TRBD1. Germline CDR1 and CDR2: SGHRS and YFSETQ. V dropped 4 bases and J dropped 0; count of bases not matched to a gene: 7. The CDR3 loop spans 17 amino acids.

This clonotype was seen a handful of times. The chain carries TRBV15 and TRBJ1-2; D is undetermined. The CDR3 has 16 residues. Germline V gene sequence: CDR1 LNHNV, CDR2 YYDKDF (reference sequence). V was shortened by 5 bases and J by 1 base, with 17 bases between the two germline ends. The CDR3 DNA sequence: TGTGCCACCAGCGCTGTAAGGGCAGGTCTTAACTATGGCTACACCTTC. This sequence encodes CATSAVRAGLNYGYTF.

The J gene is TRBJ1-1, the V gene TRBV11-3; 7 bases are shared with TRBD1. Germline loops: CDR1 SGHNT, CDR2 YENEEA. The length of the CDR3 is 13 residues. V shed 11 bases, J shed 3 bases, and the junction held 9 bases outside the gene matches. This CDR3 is CAGGLTGHTEAFF. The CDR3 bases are TGTGCCGGCGGTTTGACAGGGCACACTGAAGCTTTCTTT. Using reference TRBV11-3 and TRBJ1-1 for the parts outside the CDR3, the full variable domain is EAGVVQSPRYKIIEKKQPVAFWCNPISGHNTLYWYLQNLGQGPELLIRYENEEAVDDSQLPKDRFSAERLKGVDSTLKIQPAELGDSAVYLCAGGLTGHTEAFFGQGTRLTVV.

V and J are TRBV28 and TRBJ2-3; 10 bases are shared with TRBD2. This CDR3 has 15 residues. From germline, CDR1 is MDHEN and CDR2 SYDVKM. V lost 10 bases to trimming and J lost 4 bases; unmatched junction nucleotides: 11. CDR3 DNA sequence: TGTGCCATGGGGGCTAGCGGGGGCGGAGCAGATACGCAGTATTTT. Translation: CAMGASGGGADTQYF. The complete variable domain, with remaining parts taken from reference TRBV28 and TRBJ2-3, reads DVKVTQSSRYLVKRTGEKVFLECVQDMDHENMFWYRQDPGLGLRLIYFSYDVKMKEKGDIPEGYSVSREKKERFSLILESASTNQTSMYLCAMGASGGGADTQYFGPGTRLTVL.